A selection of T cell receptor beta chains follows, all from one sample in a study of control samples from healthy donors and cancer patients. The assay was immunoSEQ multiplex PCR, and TCRdb's table has in-frame clones only and misses some. This sample has tens of thousands of clones; about nine tenths occur once, and the top ten carry 1.5% to 2%. Sequenced input: PBMCs. The receptors originated from a man aged 35 to 55 with colorectal cancer. Each CDR3 is given with its conserved first and last residue. D genes are given only for firm matches. Not all rows give a size; the values are once, few, many and, for expanded clones, a class.

CASSVGGSYEQYF,TGTGCCAGCAGCGTTGGGGGATCCTACGAGCAGTACTTC,TRBJ2-7,TRBV9,-,once
CATGISSGNTIYF,TGTGCCACCGGCATCAGCTCTGGAAACACCATATATTTT,TRBJ1-3,TRBV25-1,-,-
CASSENGNTGELFF,TGTGCCAGCAGTGAGAACGGGAACACCGGGGAGCTGTTTTTT,TRBJ2-2,TRBV6-1,-,-
CATSDSTGQSYNEQFF,TGTGCCACCAGTGATTCGACAGGCCAATCCTACAATGAGCAGTTCTTC,TRBJ2-1,TRBV24-1,-,-
CASSTRLAGARNTGELFF,TGTGCCAGCAGCACCCGACTAGCGGGAGCTAGAAACACCGGGGAGCTGTTTTTT,TRBJ2-2,TRBV9,TRBD2,-
CASSLSFSSYNEQFF,TGTGCTAGCAGCTTAAGTTTTAGCTCCTACAATGAGCAGTTCTTC,TRBJ2-1,TRBV7-7,-,-
CASSLRASGSHYNEQFF,TGCGCCAGCAGCTTAAGGGCTAGCGGGAGTCACTACAATGAGCAGTTCTTC,TRBJ2-1,TRBV5-1,TRBD2,-
CATSRDLTLEQYF,TGTGCCACCAGCAGAGATTTGACTCTCGAGCAGTACTTC,TRBJ2-7,TRBV15,-,once
CASSSRVALPSYEQYF,TGTGCCAGCAGTTCCCGGGTCGCCCTTCCCAGCTACGAGCAGTACTTC,TRBJ2-7,TRBV27,-,-
CASSPPPNRGVYSPLHF,TGTGCCAGCAGTCCGCCCCCAAACAGGGGTGTATATTCACCCCTCCACTTT,TRBJ1-6,TRBV27,TRBD1,-
CATSGYGAGGPDGELFF,TGTGCCACCAGTGGTTACGGAGCGGGAGGGCCGGACGGGGAGCTGTTTTTT,TRBJ2-2,TRBV24-1,TRBD2,-
CASSLAGPYKETQYF,TGTGCCAGCAGTCTAGCGGGACCGTATAAAGAGACCCAGTACTTC,TRBJ2-5,TRBV28,TRBD2,-
CAISESRQGASSGANVLTF,TGTGCCATCAGTGAGTCCCGGCAGGGGGCGAGCTCTGGGGCCAACGTCCTGACTTTC,TRBJ2-6,TRBV10-3,TRBD1,-
CAWSGGYREQYF,TGTGCCTGGAGTGGGGGGTATCGCGAGCAGTACTTC,TRBJ2-7,TRBV30,-,few
CASSIRTPSSGNTIYF,TGTGCCAGCAGCATCCGGACACCAAGCTCTGGAAACACCATATATTTT,TRBJ1-3,TRBV3-1/TRBV3-2,-,-
CAWSVGGGASYGYTF,TGTGCCTGGAGTGTAGGGGGGGGCGCAAGCTATGGCTACACCTTC,TRBJ1-2,TRBV30,-,-
CASSRLASTTDTQYF,TGTGCCAGCAGTCGGCTAGCATCGACCACAGATACGCAGTATTTT,TRBJ2-3,TRBV27,-,few
CATSDPGRGDEETQYF,TGTGCCACCAGTGATCCCGGACGGGGGGATGAGGAGACCCAGTACTTC,TRBJ2-5,TRBV24-1,TRBD2,-
CASSLASGTVHEQYF,TGCGCCAGCAGCTTGGCCTCGGGGACAGTACACGAGCAGTACTTC,TRBJ2-7,TRBV5-1,TRBD1,-
CAWTGLNEKLFF,TGTGCCTGGACAGGATTGAATGAAAAACTGTTTTTT,TRBJ1-4,TRBV30,-,-
CASSRGNIQYF,TGCGCCAGCAGCCGGGGAAACATTCAGTACTTC,TRBJ2-4,TRBV5-1,-,-
CASSFPGGPRYEQYF,TGTGCCAGCAGTTTCCCCGGAGGCCCCCGATACGAGCAGTACTTC,TRBJ2-7,TRBV28,-,-
CASSLTSGFSSYEQYF,TGTGCCAGCAGCTTAACTAGCGGGTTCAGCTCCTACGAGCAGTACTTC,TRBJ2-7,TRBV13,TRBD2,-
CASSQGVSGRGNTGELFF,TGCGCCAGCAGCCAGGGGGTGAGCGGGAGAGGGAACACCGGGGAGCTGTTTTTT,TRBJ2-2,TRBV4-3,TRBD2,-
CACRGRTDTQYF,TGTGCCTGCCGGGGTCGCACAGATACGCAGTATTTT,TRBJ2-3,TRBV12-3/TRBV12-4,-,-
CASSSYRTLEAFF,TGTGCCAGCAGTTCGTACCGGACACTTGAAGCTTTCTTT,TRBJ1-1,TRBV11-1,-,-
CASSSGTSSVRKNTDTQYF,TGTGCCAGCAGTTCCGGGACTAGCTCGGTCCGGAAAAACACAGATACGCAGTATTTT,TRBJ2-3,TRBV28,TRBD2,few
CASSFQWTTNSYEQYF,TGTGCCAGCAGCTTTCAGTGGACGACAAACTCCTACGAGCAGTACTTC,TRBJ2-7,TRBV7-6,-,-
CASGQGALSGTEAFF,TGTGCCAGTGGACAGGGGGCGCTTTCGGGCACTGAAGCTTTCTTT,TRBJ1-1,TRBV6-5,TRBD1,-
CASSPRTSGIAYEQYF,TGTGCCAGCAGTCCTCGGACTAGCGGGATTGCCTACGAGCAGTACTTC,TRBJ2-7,TRBV27,TRBD2,-
CASSSGTDTDTQYF,TGTGCCAGCAGTTCCGGGACAGACACAGATACGCAGTATTTT,TRBJ2-3,TRBV5-6,TRBD1,-
CASSLTGGNQPQHF,TGCGCCAGCAGCTTGACAGGGGGCAATCAGCCCCAGCATTTT,TRBJ1-5,TRBV5-1,TRBD1,-
CASSINALGGSGNTIYF,TGTGCCAGTAGTATAAATGCCCTCGGGGGCTCTGGAAACACCATATATTTT,TRBJ1-3,TRBV19,-,-
CASSPDHYGHTF,TGTGCCAGCAGTCCGGACCACTATGGCCACACCTTC,TRBJ1-2,TRBV6-5,-,-
CSARRDTGQYF,TGCAGTGCTAGGAGAGACACAGGGCAGTATTTT,TRBJ2-3,TRBV20-1,-,-
CASSSLRESAGANVLTF,TGTGCCAGCAGCTCGCTGCGGGAATCGGCTGGGGCCAACGTCCTGACTTTC,TRBJ2-6,TRBV11-3,-,-
CASSPQQGGETQYF,TGTGCCAGTAGTCCCCAACAGGGGGGAGAGACCCAGTACTTC,TRBJ2-5,TRBV19,TRBD1,-
CAISELGGGNTEAFF,TGTGCCATCAGTGAGTTGGGAGGGGGGAACACTGAAGCTTTCTTT,TRBJ1-1,TRBV10-3,-,-
CATGRAGAADTQYF,TGTGCCACCGGGAGGGCGGGAGCGGCAGATACGCAGTATTTT,TRBJ2-3,TRBV24-1,TRBD2,-
CASSSRWTYEQYF,TGTGCCAGCAGTTCCAGATGGACGTACGAGCAGTACTTC,TRBJ2-7,TRBV28,-,once
CASRRTGGPYNEQFF,TGTGCCAGTAGACGGACAGGGGGGCCCTACAATGAGCAGTTCTTC,TRBJ2-1,TRBV19,TRBD1,once
CASSLAKGTEAFF,TGCGCCAGCAGCTTGGCCAAGGGAACTGAAGCTTTCTTT,TRBJ1-1,TRBV5-1,-,-
CAISRTGDDQPQHF,TGTGCCATCAGCCGGACAGGGGACGATCAGCCCCAGCATTTT,TRBJ1-5,TRBV10-3,TRBD1,-
CASSLVHPPGQRTYEQYF,TGTGCCAGCAGCTTGGTGCACCCCCCGGGACAGAGGACCTACGAGCAGTACTTC,TRBJ2-7,TRBV5-6,TRBD1,-
CASSYSWGSNQPQHF,TGTGCCAGCAGTTACTCATGGGGGAGCAATCAGCCCCAGCATTTT,TRBJ1-5,TRBV6-5,-,few
CASRPGTGSGNTIYF,TGTGCCAGCAGGCCCGGGACAGGCTCTGGAAACACCATATATTTT,TRBJ1-3,TRBV6-5,TRBD1,-
CASRDYYEQYF,TGCGCCAGCAGGGACTATTACGAGCAGTACTTC,TRBJ2-7,TRBV10-2,-,-
CASSLPGEVTF,TGTGCCAGCAGCCTCCCCGGGGAAGTGACCTTT,TRBJ1-1,TRBV3-1/TRBV3-2,-,-
CATYSGNTIYF,TGTGCCACGTACTCTGGAAACACCATATATTTT,TRBJ1-3,TRBV24-1,-,once
CASSTWTGIYGYTF,TGCGCCAGCAGCACTTGGACGGGGATCTATGGCTACACCTTC,TRBJ1-2,TRBV5-1,-,-
CASSLLPYGYTF,TGTGCCAGCAGTTTATTACCTTATGGCTACACCTTC,TRBJ1-2,TRBV12-3/TRBV12-4,-,-
CASSVDASGMYNEQFF,TGTGCCAGCAGCGTAGACGCTAGCGGAATGTACAATGAGCAGTTCTTC,TRBJ2-1,TRBV9,TRBD2,-
CASSEDPRTPLHF,TGCGCCAGCAGTGAGGACCCCCGGACACCCCTCCACTTT,TRBJ1-6,TRBV10-1,-,-